This T cell receptor (beta chain) is drawn from a study of OX40 agonist ivuxolimab in advanced cancers. Whole-study results and caveats: Among expanded peripheral T cells, antigen specificity went undetermined.

Trimming shortened V by 1 base and J by 6 bases, and 7 bases separated the two germline ends. This CDR3 is 13 amino acids long. Germline-derived CDR1 and CDR2 are MDHEN and SYDVKM. Measured with immunoSEQ multiplex PCR; TCRdb has only the in-frame clones, and not every one. The sample has over 100,000 clones; about 92% are singletons. A word on this clone: Its antigen remains unknown.

The receptor's source is an adult with an advanced solid tumor such as melanoma, head and neck, liver or kidney cancer. The chain employs TRBV28 and TRBJ2-1; D remains unclear. The sequences come from CD4+ or CD8+ T cells sorted from blood, collected in a trial of the OX40 agonist ivuxolimab. The CDR3 here is CASSLSNLNEQFF. CDR3 DNA sequence: TGTGCCAGCAGTTTATCAAACCTCAATGAGCAGTTCTTC.